This T cell receptor beta chain was identified in a study of identical twins. Notes on the study in general: Cord blood beta clonotypes that were abundant carried fewer insertions, and memory repertoires showed no such trend. A cross-sectional statistical analysis, not follow-up of the same donors, supported the conclusions.

V lost 1 base and J lost 7; bases outside the gene matches: 3. The CDR3 totals 17 residues. This clonotype has a handful of counts. Its antigen is undetermined. Template switching introduced a universal primer site, and the cDNA bore unique molecular identifiers. One entry per CDR3 protein results from TCRdb running MiXCR on the 5' RACE reads. The data show nearly 900,000 distinct CDR3 sequences, about 12% seen once. This same sample was also part of a study on yellow fever vaccine responses in identical twins.

The source of this sequence is a woman younger than 35 in good health. Material for sequencing was PBMCs. This chain joins TRBV12-3 or TRBV12-4 and TRBJ2-2; 16 nucleotides match TRBD2. The CDR3 nucleotides are TGTGCCAGCAGTTTAGTGGGACTAGCGGGGGGGAACGGGGAGCTGTTTTTT. This sequence encodes CASSLVGLAGGNGELFF.